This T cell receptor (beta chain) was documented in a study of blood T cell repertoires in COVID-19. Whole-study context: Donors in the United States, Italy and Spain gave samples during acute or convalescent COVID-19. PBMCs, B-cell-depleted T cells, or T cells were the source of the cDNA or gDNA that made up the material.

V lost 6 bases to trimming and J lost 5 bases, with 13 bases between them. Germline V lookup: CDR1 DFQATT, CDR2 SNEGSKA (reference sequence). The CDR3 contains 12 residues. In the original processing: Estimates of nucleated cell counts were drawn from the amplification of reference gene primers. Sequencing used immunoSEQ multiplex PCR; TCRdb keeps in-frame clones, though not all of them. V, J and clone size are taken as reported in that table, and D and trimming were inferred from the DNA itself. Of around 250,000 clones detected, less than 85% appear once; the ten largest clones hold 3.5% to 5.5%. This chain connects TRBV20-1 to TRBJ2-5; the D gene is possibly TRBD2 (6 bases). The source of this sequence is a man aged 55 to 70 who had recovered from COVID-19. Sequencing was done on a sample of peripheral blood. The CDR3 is CSASAGLETQYF. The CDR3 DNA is TGCAGTGCCAGTGCGGGATTGGAGACCCAGTACTTC.